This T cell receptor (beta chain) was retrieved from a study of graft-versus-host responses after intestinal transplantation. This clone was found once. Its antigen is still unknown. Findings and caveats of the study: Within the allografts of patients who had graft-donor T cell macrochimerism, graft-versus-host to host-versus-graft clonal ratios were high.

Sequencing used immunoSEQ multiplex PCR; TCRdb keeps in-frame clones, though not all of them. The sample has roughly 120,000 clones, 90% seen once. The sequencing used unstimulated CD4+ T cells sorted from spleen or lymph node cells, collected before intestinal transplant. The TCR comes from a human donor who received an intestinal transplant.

CDR3 DNA sequence: TGTGCCAGCAGTTTAGGGCCGACTAGCAATCAGCCCCAGCATTTT. Translating it yields CASSLGPTSNQPQHF. The V call is TRBV27, the J call TRBJ1-5; no clear D. Between the trimmed V and J ends, which lost 2 bases and 0 bases, there was a span of 8 bases. Germline values: CDR1 MNHEY, CDR2 SMNVEV (reference sequence). The CDR3 covers 15 residues.